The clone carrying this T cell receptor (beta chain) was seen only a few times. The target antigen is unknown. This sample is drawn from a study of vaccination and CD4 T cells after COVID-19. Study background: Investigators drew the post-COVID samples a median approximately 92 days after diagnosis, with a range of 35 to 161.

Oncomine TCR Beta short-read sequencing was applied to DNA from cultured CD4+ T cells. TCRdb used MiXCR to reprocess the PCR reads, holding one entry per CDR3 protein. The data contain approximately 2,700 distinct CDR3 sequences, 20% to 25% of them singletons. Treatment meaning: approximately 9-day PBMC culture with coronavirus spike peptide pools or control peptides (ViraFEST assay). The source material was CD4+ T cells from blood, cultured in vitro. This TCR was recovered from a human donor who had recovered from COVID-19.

The CDR3 region is CASSLTRGSSYNEQFF. As DNA, the CDR3 is TGCGCCAGCAGCTTAACACGGGGAAGCTCCTACAATGAGCAGTTCTTC. The chain couples TRBV5-1 to TRBJ2-1; the D gene is possibly TRBD2 (5 bases). The CDR3 is made up of 16 amino acids. CDR1 and CDR2 (germline): SGHRS, YFSETQ. Trimming cost V 2 bases and J 0 bases, with 12 bases left between them. Together with reference TRBV5-1 and TRBJ2-1, the CDR3 gives the full variable domain: KAGVTQTPRYLIKTRGQQVTLSCSPISGHRSVSWYQQTPGQGLQFLFEYFSETQRNKGNFPGRFSGRQFSNSRSEMNVSTLELGDSALYLCASSLTRGSSYNEQFFGPGTRLTVL.